This entry lists 26 T cell receptor beta chains sequenced from one sample in a study of T-cell reconstitution after alpha-beta-depleted transplantation in children. Unique molecular identifiers were built into the TCRbeta library. From the PCR reads, TCRdb called clonotypes with MiXCR, one entry per CDR3 protein. This sample has about 110,000 distinct CDR3 sequences, with around 6.4% found just once. Sequencing was performed on PBMCs, mostly from graft donor cells, taken 360 days after TCRalphabeta/CD19-depleted stem cell transplant. Receptors were obtained from a male patient between 2 and 10 years old who had a stem cell transplant for acute lymphoblastic leukemia, so the T cells may come from the graft donor.

This clonotype was detected many times. The chain joins TRBV5-1 to TRBJ2-2, with D possibly TRBD1 on 6 matching bases. CDR1 and CDR2 from the germline V gene are SGHRS and YFSETQ. V dropped 2 bases and J dropped 14 bases, with 13 bases sitting between them. The CDR3 runs to 12 residues. The CDR3 DNA sequence: TGCGCCAGCAGCTTTACAGGGCCGGTCCTGTTTTTT. Its translation is CASSFTGPVLFF.

The V gene is TRBV28, the J gene TRBJ1-6; D gene ambiguous. Trimming removed 3 bases at V and 7 bases at J, with 13 bases between. CDR3 length equals 15 residues. Germline V gene lookup returns CDR1 MDHEN and CDR2 SYDVKM. This chain's CDR3 is CASSFYYQENSPLHF. The CDR3 DNA reads as TGTGCCAGCAGTTTCTACTATCAGGAGAATTCACCCCTCCACTTT.

This clonotype was seen repeatedly, ten times or more. CDR3 residues: CASSLVWESTYNEQFF. The CDR3 nucleotides read TGCGCCAGCAGCTTGGTTTGGGAATCCACCTACAATGAGCAGTTCTTC. This chain joins TRBV5-1 and TRBJ2-1; D remains unclear. CDR1 is SGHRS, CDR2 YFSETQ, per germline. The V and J ends lost 0 bases and 2 bases respectively, with 12 bases between them. This CDR3 has 16 amino acids.

This clonotype has just a few counts. The chain couples TRBV6-2 or TRBV6-3 to TRBJ2-3; a possible D gene is TRBD2 (6 bases). V dropped 4 bases and J dropped 2 bases, with 16 bases sitting between them. This CDR3 region has 16 residues. Looked up from germline, CDR1 is MNHEY and CDR2 is SVGEGT. This CDR3 is CASSFLWTIPTDTQYF. The DNA of the CDR3 is TGTGCCAGCAGTTTCCTTTGGACTATTCCCACAGATACGCAGTATTTT.

The V gene is TRBV7-9, the J gene TRBJ2-5; tentatively, D is TRBD2 (6 bases). Germline-derived CDR1 and CDR2 are SEHNR and FQNEAQ (reference sequence). With 7 bases removed from V and 10 bases from J, the gap between germline ends came to 19 bases. The CDR3 is 13 amino acids. DNA for the CDR3: TGTGCCAGCACCCCGGGACTCCCAAAGAGCCAGTACTTC. It yields the protein CASTPGLPKSQYF.

At least ten counts were recorded for this clonotype. The V call is TRBV10-2, the J call TRBJ2-7; D remains unclear. Germline V gives CDR1 WSHSY, CDR2 SAAADI. This CDR3 is 10 amino acids long. V lost 6 bases to trimming and J lost 5 bases, with 5 bases between them. The CDR3 spells CASRANEQYF. The CDR3 region has the DNA TGCGCCAGCAGAGCTAACGAGCAGTACTTC.

This clonotype was seen many times. The chain couples TRBV7-4 to TRBJ2-5, with D perhaps matching TRBD2 (6 bases). The CDR3 has 16 amino acids. Per the germline V gene, CDR1 is SGHVT and CDR2 is SQSDAQ. Trimming left V 1 base short and J 4 bases short, with 16 bases between. The CDR3 nucleotides read TGTGCCAGCAGCTTAGTAAGGAGGGACCCACGAGAGACCCAGTACTTC. Amino acids: CASSLVRRDPRETQYF. Complete variable domain (other parts from reference TRBV7-4 and TRBJ2-5): GAGVSQSPRYKVAKRGRDVALRCDSISGHVTLYWYRQTLGQGSEVLTYSQSDAQRDKSGRPSGRFSAERPERSVSTLKIQRTEQGDSAVYLCASSLVRRDPRETQYFGPGTRLLVL.

This clonotype was detected ten times or more. The chain employs TRBV9 and TRBJ1-2, with D possibly matching TRBD1 (6 bases). Per the germline V gene, CDR1 is SGDLS and CDR2 is YYNGEE. Trimming took off 4 bases at V and 2 bases at J, with 15 bases between the two ends. The length of the CDR3 is 15 residues. The CDR3 loop is CASSQTSGDNYGYTF. The CDR3 region has the DNA TGTGCCAGCAGCCAAACCTCAGGGGACAACTATGGCTACACCTTC.

The gene calls are TRBV29-1 and TRBJ1-1; D is ambiguous. This CDR3 contains 10 residues. Germline V gene lookup returns CDR1 SQVTM and CDR2 ANQGSEA. V lost 3 bases and J lost 13, with 12 bases in between. CDR3 protein: CSVESSGVFF. The CDR3 DNA follows: TGCAGCGTTGAGAGTTCGGGCGTTTTCTTT.

This clonotype was observed a few times. The chain is built from TRBV24-1 and TRBJ2-3, with TRBD2 matching 11 bases. The V and J ends lost 5 bases and 5 bases, in that order; junction bases with no gene match: 5. The CDR3 spans 15 residues. Germline loops: CDR1 KGHDR, CDR2 SFDVKD. CDR3 sequence reads: CATSGVAGGLDTQYF. CDR3 DNA sequence: TGTGCCACCAGTGGGGTAGCGGGAGGGCTAGATACGCAGTATTTT.

This clonotype came up many times. The rearrangement uses TRBV15 and TRBJ1-3; possibly TRBD1 for D (6 bases). Germline V gene lookup returns CDR1 LNHNV and CDR2 YYDKDF (reference sequence). V lost 5 bases to trimming and J lost 0 bases, with 17 bases between them. The CDR3 runs to 17 residues. For the CDR3, the DNA is TGTGCCACCAGCGGACCCTCCTGGGACAACTCTGGAAACACCATATATTTT. Residues: CATSGPSWDNSGNTIYF.

The table lists this clonotype with many counts. V and J are TRBV5-1 and TRBJ2-2; 7 bases agree with TRBD1. This CDR3 has 15 amino acids. Germline loops: CDR1 SGHRS, CDR2 YFSETQ. Trimming took 4 bases from V and 1 from J; bases not matched to a gene: 4. The CDR3: CASSPRGRNTGELFF. The CDR3 nucleotides are TGCGCCAGCAGCCCCAGGGGGAGGAACACCGGGGAGCTGTTTTTT.

This clonotype appeared many times. The CDR3, as DNA: TGTGCCACCAGTGACCACCCCTTGACAGTTTCCTACGAGCAGTACTTC. This codes for CATSDHPLTVSYEQYF. The V and J genes are TRBV24-1 and TRBJ2-7, with D maybe TRBD1 (5 bases). CDR1 KGHDR and CDR2 SFDVKD come from the germline V gene. Trimming left V 4 bases short and J 1 base short, with 16 bases between. The CDR3 has 16 amino acids.

The chain couples TRBV28 to TRBJ1-4, with D tentatively TRBD1 (6 bases). Germline V CDR1 and CDR2: MDHEN, SYDVKM. The CDR3 has 18 amino acids. Trimming cost V 8 bases and J 0 bases, with 22 bases left between them. CDR3 nucleotide sequence: TGTGCCAGCCATCGGACAGATCAACTTCTTGCAACTAATGAAAAACTGTTTTTT. Translated, it gives CASHRTDQLLATNEKLFF.

A note on this clonotype: A much larger clonotype is one base distant, so this may be a read error. The rearrangement uses TRBV5-1 and TRBJ2-5; 9 nucleotides align to TRBD1. V lost 4 bases, J lost 9 bases, and 13 bases stayed unmatched. This CDR3 has 15 amino acids. Germline loops: CDR1 SGHRS, CDR2 YFSETQ. The CDR3 nucleotides are TGCGCCAGCAGCACTAGGGACAGGGTCGAGGAGGCCCAGTACTTC. The encoded protein is CASSTRDRVEEAQYF.

This chain uses TRBV25-1 with TRBJ2-4, with 9 bases lining up with TRBD2. The junction had 2 bases not matched to a gene; V was cut back by 6 bases and J by 5 bases. This CDR3 spans 13 amino acids. Germline values: CDR1 MGHDK, CDR2 SYGVNS. CDR3 DNA sequence: TGTGCCAGCAGGGCGGGGGGGGAAAACATTCAGTACTTC. Protein: CASRAGGENIQYF.

This clonotype occurred many times. This chain joins TRBV7-2 and TRBJ2-3; 8 bases are a match to TRBD2. CDR1 and CDR2 from the germline V gene are SGHTA and FQGNSA. V dropped 5 bases and J dropped 6; count of bases not matched to a gene: 13. This CDR3 has 16 residues. DNA for the CDR3: TGTGCCAGCAGCCCAGCCGTGCTAGCGGGCAGGGATACGCAGTATTTT. It translates to CASSPAVLAGRDTQYF.

This clonotype was detected ten times or more. The rearrangement uses TRBV29-1 and TRBJ2-7; either TRBD1 or TRBD2 may fit D (5 bases each). V lost 4 bases and J 4 bases, leaving 11 bases between the germline ends. The germline V gene has CDR1 SQVTM and CDR2 ANQGSEA. The CDR3 length is 12 residues. DNA of the CDR3: TGCAGCGTTGTTGGGGGAGCATACGAGCAGTACTTC. It translates to CSVVGGAYEQYF.

The genes are TRBV10-3 and TRBJ2-5, with 7 nucleotides matching TRBD1. The CDR3 is 14 residues long. Trimming removed 4 bases from V and 2 bases from J; junction bases left unmatched: 4. The germline V gene encodes CDR1 ENHRY and CDR2 SYGVKD. The CDR3 sequence: CAISAAGGQETQYF. CDR3 in DNA: TGTGCCATCAGTGCCGCAGGGGGACAAGAGACCCAGTACTTC.

This clonotype was picked up many times. The chain couples TRBV28 to TRBJ2-7, with D perhaps assigned TRBD1 or TRBD2 (5 bases each). Trimming took 4 bases from V and 2 from J, leaving 15 bases between them. CDR1 is MDHEN, CDR2 SYDVKM, per germline. The CDR3 runs 15 residues. CDR3 bases: TGTGCCAGCAGTTCCCCGGGACGAGGTCCCTACGAGCAGTACTTC. It codes for CASSSPGRGPYEQYF. The full variable domain, with the rest looked up from reference TRBV28 and TRBJ2-7, is DVKVTQSSRYLVKRTGEKVFLECVQDMDHENMFWYRQDPGLGLRLIYFSYDVKMKEKGDIPEGYSVSREKKERFSLILESASTNQTSMYLCASSSPGRGPYEQYFGPGTRLTVT.

This chain links TRBV11-1 with TRBJ1-1, with TRBD1 identical over 9 bases. Germline CDR1 and CDR2: SGHAT and FQDESV (reference sequence). V was pared by 4 bases and J by 10 bases, with 22 bases of the junction left unmatched. The CDR3 loop spans 18 amino acids. CDR3 DNA sequence: TGTGCCAGCAGCTCCACCGTACATACAGGGGGCTCAACCGGGGGAGCTTTCTTT. Translating gives CASSSTVHTGGSTGGAFF. Combining the CDR3 with reference TRBV11-1 and TRBJ1-1 gives the whole variable domain EAEVAQSPRYKITEKSQAVAFWCDPISGHATLYWYRQILGQGPELLVQFQDESVVDDSQLPKDRFSAERLKGVDSTLKIQPAELGDSAMYLCASSSTVHTGGSTGGAFFGQGTRLTVV.

This clonotype was counted between two and nine times. The genes are TRBV7-6 and TRBJ2-1; 9 positions match TRBD1. Germline assignment: CDR1 SGHVS and CDR2 FNYEAQ. The CDR3 runs 15 residues. J lost 2 bases, V lost 2 bases, and 1 base had no gene match. Here the CDR3 reads CASSLNRGPYNEQFF. The CDR3, as DNA: TGTGCCAGCAGCTTAAACAGGGGGCCCTACAATGAGCAGTTCTTC.

The chain couples TRBV7-9 to TRBJ2-7; 9 bases are a match to TRBD1. The CDR3 contains 16 residues. CDR1 is SEHNR and CDR2 is FQNEAQ in the germline V gene (reference sequence). V was pared by 5 bases and J by 3 bases, with 11 bases of the junction left unmatched. The CDR3 DNA reads as TGTGCCAGCAGCCCCCGAGGGACAGGGAGACTCTACGAGCAGTACTTC. This encodes CASSPRGTGRLYEQYF.

This clonotype was picked up a small number of times. V and J are TRBV20-1 and TRBJ2-7; TRBD2 matches at 8 bases. The CDR3 spans 14 residues. CDR1 DFQATT and CDR2 SNEGSKA come from the germline V gene (reference sequence). The ends lost 3 bases at V and 3 bases at J; junction bases unmatched: 7. CDR3 sequence: CSASPLAGRYEQYF. The DNA for the CDR3 is TGCAGTGCTAGTCCGCTAGCGGGCCGCTACGAGCAGTACTTC.

This clonotype was observed a handful of times. The chain is built from TRBV7-2 and TRBJ1-2; D gene unclear. Germline assignment: CDR1 SGHTA and CDR2 FQGNSA. The CDR3 length is 16 residues. The V and J ends lost 4 bases and 0 bases respectively, with 15 bases between them. CDR3 region: CASSSPRRESNYGYTF. CDR3 in DNA: TGTGCCAGCAGCTCCCCAAGGAGGGAATCTAACTATGGCTACACCTTC.

In its sample, this clonotype was seen many times. The chain recombines TRBV6-2 or TRBV6-3 with TRBJ2-3; 14 nucleotides match TRBD2. The germline V gene encodes CDR1 MNHEY and CDR2 SVGEGT. The V segment lost 0 bases and the J segment 5 bases; nucleotides outside the gene matches: 7. CDR3 length equals 18 residues. CDR3 nucleotides: TGTGCCAGCAGTTACTCTCCGGGACTAGCGGGAGCCCGAGATACGCAGTATTTT. Residues: CASSYSPGLAGARDTQYF.